This paragraph covers one TCR beta chain sequence. The sample is drawn from a study of shared clonotypes between healthy human individuals. Deep level was the assay's run setting. Every immunoSEQ plate was one replicate of a subset's evenly spread DNA. The table came from immunoSEQ multiplex PCR; TCRdb's copy has only in-frame clones and leaves some out. Found here are 850,000 to 1,200,000 clones, about 70% of them singletons; the top ten hold about 1.5%. The CDR3 has 14 amino acids. Trimming took 7 bases from V and 3 from J, leaving 15 bases between them. Germline CDR1 and CDR2: SGHRS and YFSETQ. The TCR was taken from a man between 18 and 29 years old in good health. The sample was memory CD4+ T cells sorted from blood. The subset: CD45RA-negative fraction. V gene TRBV5-1 combines with J gene TRBJ2-3, with D possibly being TRBD2 (6 bases). The CDR3 protein is CASRIAVATDTQYF. CDR3 in DNA: TGCGCCAGCCGAATAGCGGTGGCAACAGATACGCAGTATTTT.